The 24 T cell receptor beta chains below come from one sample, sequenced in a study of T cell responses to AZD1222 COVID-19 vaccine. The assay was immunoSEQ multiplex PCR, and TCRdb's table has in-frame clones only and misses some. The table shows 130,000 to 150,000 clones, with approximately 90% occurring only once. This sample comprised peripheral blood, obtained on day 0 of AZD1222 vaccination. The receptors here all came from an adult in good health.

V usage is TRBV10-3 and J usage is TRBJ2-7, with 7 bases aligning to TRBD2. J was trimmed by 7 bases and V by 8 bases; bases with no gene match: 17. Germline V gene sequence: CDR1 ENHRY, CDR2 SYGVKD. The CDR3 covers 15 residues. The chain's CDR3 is CAIRDPTGGGREQYF. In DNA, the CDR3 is TGTGCCATCCGGGACCCGACTGGGGGAGGGAGGGAGCAGTACTTC.

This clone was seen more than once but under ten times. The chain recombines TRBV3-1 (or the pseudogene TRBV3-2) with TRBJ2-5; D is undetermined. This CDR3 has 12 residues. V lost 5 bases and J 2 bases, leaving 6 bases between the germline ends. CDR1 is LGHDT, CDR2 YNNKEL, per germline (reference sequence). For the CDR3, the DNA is TGTGCCAGCAGCTTGCTACAAGAGACCCAGTACTTC. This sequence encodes CASSLLQETQYF.

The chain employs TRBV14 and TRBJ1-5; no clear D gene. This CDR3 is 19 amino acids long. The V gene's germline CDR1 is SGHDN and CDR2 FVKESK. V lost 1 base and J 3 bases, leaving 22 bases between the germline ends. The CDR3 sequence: CASSQGMVKSDYINQPQHF. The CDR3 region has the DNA TGTGCCAGCAGCCAAGGAATGGTAAAGTCCGACTATATCAATCAGCCCCAGCATTTT.

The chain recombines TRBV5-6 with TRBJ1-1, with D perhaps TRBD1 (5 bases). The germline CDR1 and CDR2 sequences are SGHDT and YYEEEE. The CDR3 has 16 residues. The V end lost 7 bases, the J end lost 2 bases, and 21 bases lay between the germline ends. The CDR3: CASLMGLGTGNTEAFF. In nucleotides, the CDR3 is TGTGCCAGCTTAATGGGATTGGGTACAGGAAACACTGAAGCTTTCTTT.

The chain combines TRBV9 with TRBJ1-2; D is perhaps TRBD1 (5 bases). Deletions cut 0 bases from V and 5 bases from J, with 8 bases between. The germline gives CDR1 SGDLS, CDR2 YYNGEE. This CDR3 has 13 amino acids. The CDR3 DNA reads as TGTGCCAGCAGCGTAGACCAGGGATATGGCTACACCTTC. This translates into CASSVDQGYGYTF.

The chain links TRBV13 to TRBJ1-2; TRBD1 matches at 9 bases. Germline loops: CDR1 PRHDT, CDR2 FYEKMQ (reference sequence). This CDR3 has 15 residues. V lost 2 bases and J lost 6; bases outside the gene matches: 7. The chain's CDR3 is CASSLLGTGLHGYTF. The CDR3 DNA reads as TGTGCCAGCAGCTTATTGGGGACAGGGCTTCATGGCTACACCTTC.

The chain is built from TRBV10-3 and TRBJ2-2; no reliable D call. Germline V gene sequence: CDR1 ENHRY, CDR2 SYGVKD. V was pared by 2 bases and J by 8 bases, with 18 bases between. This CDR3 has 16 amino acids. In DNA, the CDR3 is TGTGCCATCAGTGAGAGCCCTGGGCAGACGGTGGGGGAGCTGTTTTTT. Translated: CAISESPGQTVGELFF.

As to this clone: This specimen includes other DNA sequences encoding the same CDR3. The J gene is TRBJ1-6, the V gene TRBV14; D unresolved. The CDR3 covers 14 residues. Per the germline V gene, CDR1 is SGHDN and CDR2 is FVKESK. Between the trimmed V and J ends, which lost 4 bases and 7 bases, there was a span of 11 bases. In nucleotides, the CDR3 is TGTGCCAGCAGCCTCGGTCCCAGGAATTCACCCCTCCACTTT. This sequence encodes CASSLGPRNSPLHF.

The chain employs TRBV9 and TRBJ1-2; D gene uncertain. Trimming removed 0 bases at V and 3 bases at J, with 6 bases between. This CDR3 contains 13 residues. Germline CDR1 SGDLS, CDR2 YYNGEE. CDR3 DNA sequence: TGTGCCAGCAGCGTAGGAACAGACTATGGCTACACCTTC. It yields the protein CASSVGTDYGYTF. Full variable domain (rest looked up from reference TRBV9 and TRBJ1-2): DSGVTQTPKHLITATGQRVTLRCSPRSGDLSVYWYQQSLDQGLQFLIQYYNGEERAKGNILERFSAQQFPDLHSELNLSSLELGDSALYFCASSVGTDYGYTFGSGTRLTVV.

The CDR3 DNA is TGTGCCAGCAGTTACGGGGTCAAGGATAGCGACGAGCAGTACTTC. Its translation: CASSYGVKDSDEQYF. The chain carries TRBV6-5 and TRBJ2-7; TRBD2 might be the D (5 bases). Trimming took off 2 bases at V and 5 bases at J, with 16 bases between the two ends. The germline CDR1 and CDR2 sequences are MNHEY and SVGAGI. The CDR3 length is 15 residues.

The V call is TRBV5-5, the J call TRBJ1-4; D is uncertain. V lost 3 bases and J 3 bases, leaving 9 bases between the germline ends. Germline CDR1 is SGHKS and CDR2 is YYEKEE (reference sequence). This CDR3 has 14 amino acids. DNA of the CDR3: TGTGCCAGCAGCTCACCGGGTCCTAATGAAAAACTGTTTTTT. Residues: CASSSPGPNEKLFF.

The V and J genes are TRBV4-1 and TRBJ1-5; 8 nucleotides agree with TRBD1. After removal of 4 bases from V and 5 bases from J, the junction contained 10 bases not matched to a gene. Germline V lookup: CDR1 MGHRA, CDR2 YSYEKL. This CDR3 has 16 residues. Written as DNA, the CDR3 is TGCGCCAGCAGCCGCCGTCTGGACAGGGTCGATCAGCCCCAGCATTTT. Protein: CASSRRLDRVDQPQHF.

This CDR3 reads CASSFSGEYSPLHF. In DNA, the CDR3 is TGCGCCAGCAGCTTTTCCGGGGAGTACTCACCCCTCCACTTT. V usage is TRBV5-1 and J usage is TRBJ1-6; D not certain. Germline V gene lookup returns CDR1 SGHRS and CDR2 YFSETQ. Trimming pared 2 bases from V and 10 bases from J, leaving 13 bases between. The CDR3 loop spans 14 amino acids. Filled out from reference TRBV5-1 and TRBJ1-6, the complete variable domain reads KAGVTQTPRYLIKTRGQQVTLSCSPISGHRSVSWYQQTPGQGLQFLFEYFSETQRNKGNFPGRFSGRQFSNSRSEMNVSTLELGDSALYLCASSFSGEYSPLHFGNGTRLTVT.

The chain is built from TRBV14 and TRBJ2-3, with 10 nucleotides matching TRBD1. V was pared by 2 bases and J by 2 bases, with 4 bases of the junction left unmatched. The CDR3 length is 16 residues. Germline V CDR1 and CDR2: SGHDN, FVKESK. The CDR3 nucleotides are TGTGCCAGCAGCCAATTAGGGACAGGGGTCACAGATACGCAGTATTTT. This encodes CASSQLGTGVTDTQYF. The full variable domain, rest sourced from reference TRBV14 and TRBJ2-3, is EAGVTQFPSHSVIEKGQTVTLRCDPISGHDNLYWYRRVMGKEIKFLLHFVKESKQDESGMPNNRFLAERTGGTYSTLKVQPAELEDSGVYFCASSQLGTGVTDTQYFGPGTRLTVL.

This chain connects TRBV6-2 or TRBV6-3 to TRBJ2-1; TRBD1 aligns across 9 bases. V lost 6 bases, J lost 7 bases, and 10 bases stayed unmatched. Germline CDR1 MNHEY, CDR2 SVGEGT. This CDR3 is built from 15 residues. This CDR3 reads CASSPPGQGRNEQFF. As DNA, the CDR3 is TGTGCCAGCAGCCCCCCGGGACAGGGTAGGAATGAGCAGTTCTTC.

CDR3 protein: CASSIGQGYTLNTEAFF. The CDR3 DNA is TGTGCCAGTAGTATAGGGCAGGGTTATACTTTGAACACTGAAGCTTTCTTT. The V and J genes are TRBV19 and TRBJ1-1; a possible D gene is TRBD1 (5 bases). Germline values: CDR1 LNHDA, CDR2 SQIVND (reference sequence). The CDR3 totals 17 residues. The V and J ends lost 1 base and 0 bases respectively, with 15 bases between them. The full variable domain, with the rest looked up from reference TRBV19 and TRBJ1-1, is DGGITQSPKYLFRKEGQNVTLSCEQNLNHDAMYWYRQDPGQGLRLIYYSQIVNDFQKGDIAEGYSVSREKKESFPLTVTSAQKNPTAFYLCASSIGQGYTLNTEAFFGQGTRLTVV.

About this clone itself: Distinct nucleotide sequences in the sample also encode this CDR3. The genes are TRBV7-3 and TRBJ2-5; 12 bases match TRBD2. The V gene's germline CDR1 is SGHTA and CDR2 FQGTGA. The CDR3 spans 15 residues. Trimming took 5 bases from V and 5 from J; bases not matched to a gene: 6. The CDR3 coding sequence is TGTGCCAGCAGCCCCGGGACTAGCGGGTCGGAGACCCAGTACTTC. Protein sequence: CASSPGTSGSETQYF.

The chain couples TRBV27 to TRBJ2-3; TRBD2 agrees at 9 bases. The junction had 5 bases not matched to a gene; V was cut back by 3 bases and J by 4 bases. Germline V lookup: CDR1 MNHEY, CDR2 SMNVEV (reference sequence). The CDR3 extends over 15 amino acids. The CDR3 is CASSFQRGAADTQYF. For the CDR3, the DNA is TGTGCCAGCAGTTTTCAGCGGGGGGCGGCAGATACGCAGTATTTT.

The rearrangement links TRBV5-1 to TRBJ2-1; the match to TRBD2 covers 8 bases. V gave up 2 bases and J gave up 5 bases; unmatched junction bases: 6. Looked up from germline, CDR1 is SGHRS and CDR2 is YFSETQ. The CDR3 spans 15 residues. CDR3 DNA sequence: TGCGCCAGCAGCTTCGTAGCGGGATCCCACAATGAGCAGTTCTTC. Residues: CASSFVAGSHNEQFF.

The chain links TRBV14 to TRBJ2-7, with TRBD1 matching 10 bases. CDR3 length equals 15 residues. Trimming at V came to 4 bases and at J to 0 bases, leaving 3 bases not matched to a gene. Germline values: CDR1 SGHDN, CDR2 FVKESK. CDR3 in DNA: TGTGCCAGCAGCCCGGACAGGGGGATCTCCTACGAGCAGTACTTC. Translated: CASSPDRGISYEQYF. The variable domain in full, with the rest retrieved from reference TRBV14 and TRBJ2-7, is EAGVTQFPSHSVIEKGQTVTLRCDPISGHDNLYWYRRVMGKEIKFLLHFVKESKQDESGMPNNRFLAERTGGTYSTLKVQPAELEDSGVYFCASSPDRGISYEQYFGPGTRLTVT.

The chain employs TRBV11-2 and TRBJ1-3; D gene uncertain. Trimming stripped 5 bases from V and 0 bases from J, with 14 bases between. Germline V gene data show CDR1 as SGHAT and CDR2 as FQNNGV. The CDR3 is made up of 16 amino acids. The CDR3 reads CASSPSRAASGNTIYF. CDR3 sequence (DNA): TGTGCCAGCAGCCCGTCCCGGGCTGCCTCTGGAAACACCATATATTTT.

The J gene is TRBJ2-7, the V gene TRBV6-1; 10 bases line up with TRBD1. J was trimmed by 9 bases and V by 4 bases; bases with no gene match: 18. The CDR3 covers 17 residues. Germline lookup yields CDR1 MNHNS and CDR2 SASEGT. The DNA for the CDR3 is TGTGCCAGCAGTGCCCTGGCCGGGGGACAGGGGAGTAACGGGCAGTACTTC. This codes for CASSALAGGQGSNGQYF.

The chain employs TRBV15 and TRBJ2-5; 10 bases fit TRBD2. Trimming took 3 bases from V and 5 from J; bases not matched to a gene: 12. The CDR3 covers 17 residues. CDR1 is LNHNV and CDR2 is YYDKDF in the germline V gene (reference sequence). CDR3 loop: CATSSGFVAGGKETQYF. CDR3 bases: TGTGCCACCAGCAGCGGATTCGTAGCGGGGGGCAAGGAGACCCAGTACTTC.

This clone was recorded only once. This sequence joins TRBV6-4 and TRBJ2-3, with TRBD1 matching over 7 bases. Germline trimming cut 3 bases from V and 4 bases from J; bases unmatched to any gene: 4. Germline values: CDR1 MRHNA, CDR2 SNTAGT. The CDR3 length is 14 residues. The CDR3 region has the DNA TGTGCCAGCAGTGAACAGGGGCACGCAGATACGCAGTATTTT. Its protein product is CASSEQGHADTQYF.